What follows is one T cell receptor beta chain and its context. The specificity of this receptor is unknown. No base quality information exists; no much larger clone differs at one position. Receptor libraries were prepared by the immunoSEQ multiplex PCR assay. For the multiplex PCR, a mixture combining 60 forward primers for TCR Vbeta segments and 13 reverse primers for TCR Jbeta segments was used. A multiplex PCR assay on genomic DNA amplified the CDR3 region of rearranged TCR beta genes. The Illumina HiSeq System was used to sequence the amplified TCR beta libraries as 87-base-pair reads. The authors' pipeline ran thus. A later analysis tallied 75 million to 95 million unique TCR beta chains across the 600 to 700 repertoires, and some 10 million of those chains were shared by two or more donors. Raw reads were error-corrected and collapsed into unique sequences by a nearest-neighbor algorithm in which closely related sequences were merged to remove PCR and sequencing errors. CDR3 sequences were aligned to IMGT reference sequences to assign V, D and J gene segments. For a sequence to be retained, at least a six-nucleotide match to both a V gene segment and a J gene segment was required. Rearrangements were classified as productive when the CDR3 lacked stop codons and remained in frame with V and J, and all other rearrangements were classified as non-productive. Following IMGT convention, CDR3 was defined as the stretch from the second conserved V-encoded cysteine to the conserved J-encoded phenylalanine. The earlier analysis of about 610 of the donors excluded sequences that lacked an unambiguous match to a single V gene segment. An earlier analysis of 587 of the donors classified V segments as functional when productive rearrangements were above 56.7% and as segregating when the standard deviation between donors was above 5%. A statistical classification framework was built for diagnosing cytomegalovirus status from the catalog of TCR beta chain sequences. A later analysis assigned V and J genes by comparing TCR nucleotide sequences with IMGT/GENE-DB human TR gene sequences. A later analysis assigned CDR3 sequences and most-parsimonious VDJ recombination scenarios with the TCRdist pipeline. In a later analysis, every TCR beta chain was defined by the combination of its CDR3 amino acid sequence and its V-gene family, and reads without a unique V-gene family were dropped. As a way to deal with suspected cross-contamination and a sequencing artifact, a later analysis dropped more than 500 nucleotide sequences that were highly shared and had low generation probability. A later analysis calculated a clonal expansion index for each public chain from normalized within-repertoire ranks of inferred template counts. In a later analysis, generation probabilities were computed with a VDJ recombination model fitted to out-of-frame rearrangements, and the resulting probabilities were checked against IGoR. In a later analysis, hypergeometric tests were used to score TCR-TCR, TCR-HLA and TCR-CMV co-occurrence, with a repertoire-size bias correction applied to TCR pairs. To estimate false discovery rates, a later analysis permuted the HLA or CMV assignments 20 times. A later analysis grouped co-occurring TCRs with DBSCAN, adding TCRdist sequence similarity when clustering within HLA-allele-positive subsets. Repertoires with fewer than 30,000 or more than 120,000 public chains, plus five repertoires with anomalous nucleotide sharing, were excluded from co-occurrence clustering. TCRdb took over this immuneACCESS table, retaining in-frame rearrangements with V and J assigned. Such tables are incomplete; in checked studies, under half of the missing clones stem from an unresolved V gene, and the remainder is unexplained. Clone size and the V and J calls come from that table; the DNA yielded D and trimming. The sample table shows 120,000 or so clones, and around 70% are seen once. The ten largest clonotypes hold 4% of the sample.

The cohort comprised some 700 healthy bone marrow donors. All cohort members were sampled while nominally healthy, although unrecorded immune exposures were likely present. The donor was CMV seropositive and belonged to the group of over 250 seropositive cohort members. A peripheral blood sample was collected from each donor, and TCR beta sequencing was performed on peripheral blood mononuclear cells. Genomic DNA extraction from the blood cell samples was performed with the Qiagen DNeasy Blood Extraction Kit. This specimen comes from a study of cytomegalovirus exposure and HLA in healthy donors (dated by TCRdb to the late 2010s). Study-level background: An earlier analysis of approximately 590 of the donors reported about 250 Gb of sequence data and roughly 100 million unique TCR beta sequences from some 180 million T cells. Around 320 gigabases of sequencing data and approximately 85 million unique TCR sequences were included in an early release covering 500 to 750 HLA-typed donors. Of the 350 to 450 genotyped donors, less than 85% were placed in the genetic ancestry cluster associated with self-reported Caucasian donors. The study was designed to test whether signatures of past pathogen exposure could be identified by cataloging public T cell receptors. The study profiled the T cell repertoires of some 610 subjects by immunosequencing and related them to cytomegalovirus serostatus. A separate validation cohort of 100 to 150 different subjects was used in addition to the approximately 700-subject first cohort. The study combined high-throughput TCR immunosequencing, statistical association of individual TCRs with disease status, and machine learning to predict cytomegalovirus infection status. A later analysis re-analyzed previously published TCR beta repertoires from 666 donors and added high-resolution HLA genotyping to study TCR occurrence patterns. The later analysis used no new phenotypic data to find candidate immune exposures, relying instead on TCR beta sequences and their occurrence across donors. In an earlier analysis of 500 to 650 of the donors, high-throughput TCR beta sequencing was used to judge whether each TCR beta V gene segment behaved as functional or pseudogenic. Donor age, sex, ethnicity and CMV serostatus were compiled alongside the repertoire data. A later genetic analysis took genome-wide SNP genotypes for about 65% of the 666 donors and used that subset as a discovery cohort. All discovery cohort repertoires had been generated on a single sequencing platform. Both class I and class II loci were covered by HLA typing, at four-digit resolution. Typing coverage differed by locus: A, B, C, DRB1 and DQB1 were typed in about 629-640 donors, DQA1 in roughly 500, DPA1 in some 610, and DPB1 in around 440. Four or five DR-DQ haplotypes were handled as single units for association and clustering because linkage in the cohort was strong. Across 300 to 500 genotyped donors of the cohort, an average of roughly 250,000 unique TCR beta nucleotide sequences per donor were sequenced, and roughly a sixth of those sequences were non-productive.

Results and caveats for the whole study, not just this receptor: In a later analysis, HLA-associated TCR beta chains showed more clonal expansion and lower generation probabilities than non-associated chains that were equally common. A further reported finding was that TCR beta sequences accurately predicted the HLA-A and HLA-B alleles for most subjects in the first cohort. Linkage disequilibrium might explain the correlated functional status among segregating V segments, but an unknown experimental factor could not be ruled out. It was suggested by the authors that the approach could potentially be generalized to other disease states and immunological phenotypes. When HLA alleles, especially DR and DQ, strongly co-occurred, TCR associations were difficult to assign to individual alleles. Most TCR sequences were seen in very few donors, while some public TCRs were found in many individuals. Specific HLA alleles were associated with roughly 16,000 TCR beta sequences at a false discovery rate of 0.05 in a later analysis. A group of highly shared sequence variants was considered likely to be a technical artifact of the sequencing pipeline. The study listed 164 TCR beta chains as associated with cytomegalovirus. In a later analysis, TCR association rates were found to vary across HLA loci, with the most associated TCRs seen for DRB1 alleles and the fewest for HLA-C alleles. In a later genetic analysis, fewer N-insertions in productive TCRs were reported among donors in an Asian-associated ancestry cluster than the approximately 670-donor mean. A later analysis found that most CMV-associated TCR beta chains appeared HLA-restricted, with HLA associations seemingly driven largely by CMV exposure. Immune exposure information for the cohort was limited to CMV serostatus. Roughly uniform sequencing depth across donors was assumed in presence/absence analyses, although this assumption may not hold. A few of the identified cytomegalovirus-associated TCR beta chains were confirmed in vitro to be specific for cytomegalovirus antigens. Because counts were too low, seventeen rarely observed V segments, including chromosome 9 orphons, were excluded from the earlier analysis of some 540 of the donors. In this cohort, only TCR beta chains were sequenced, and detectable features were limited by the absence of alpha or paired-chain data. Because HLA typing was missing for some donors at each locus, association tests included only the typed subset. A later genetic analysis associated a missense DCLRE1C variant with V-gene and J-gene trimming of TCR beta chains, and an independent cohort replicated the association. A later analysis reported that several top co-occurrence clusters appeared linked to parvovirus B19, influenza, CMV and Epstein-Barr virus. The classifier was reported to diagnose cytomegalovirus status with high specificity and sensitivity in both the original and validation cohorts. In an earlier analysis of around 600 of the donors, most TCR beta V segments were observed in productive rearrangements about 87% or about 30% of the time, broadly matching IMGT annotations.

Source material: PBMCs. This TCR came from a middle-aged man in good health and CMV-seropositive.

In nucleotides, the sequence is TGTGCCAGCAGCTTCAGGGTAGGCGCAGATACGCAGTATTTT. This is translated as CASSFRVGADTQYF. The chain was built from TRBV7-9 and TRBJ2-3; the D segment could be TRBD1, given 5 matching bases. The CDR3 runs 14 amino acids, cysteine and phenylalanine included. Only the CDR3 DNA stays, 42 bases, in frame from base 1. Trimming takes 3 bases from V and 4 bases from J, and the germline ends sit 11 bases apart. In the germline V gene (reference sequence), CDR1 corresponds to SEHNR and CDR2 to FQNEAQ.